This TCR beta chain was identified during a study of blood T cell repertoires in COVID-19. Turning to the study itself: COVID-19 samples collected from the United States, Italy and Spain covered acute and convalescent phases. Sources were T cells, B-cell-depleted T cells, or PBMCs; the material itself was cDNA or gDNA.

Germline lookup yields CDR1 SGHVS and CDR2 FQNEAQ. The CDR3 contains 16 residues. J was trimmed by 4 bases and V by 5 bases; bases with no gene match: 11. Original analysis: Estimation of nucleated cell counts was performed using reference gene primer amplification. Libraries were prepared by immunoSEQ multiplex PCR; TCRdb keeps only in-frame clonotypes and omits some of them. D and trimming were read from the DNA, whereas the V and J calls and clone size are those reported in that table. The sample contains fewer than 250,000 clones, less than 85% of which appear only once. Donors were grouped by their self-reported clinical history. Turning to this clone: The same CDR3 can be traced to other DNA sequences in this sample.

V usage is TRBV7-8 and J usage is TRBJ1-5; TRBD1 matches 7 bases. Material: PBMCs or T cells enriched from blood (not recorded which). The sequence was obtained from a woman under 40 who had recovered from COVID-19. In DNA, the CDR3 is TGTGCCAGCAGCCTAGAAGGGACAGAGTTAAATCAGCCCCAGCATTTT. It is translated as CASSLEGTELNQPQHF.